The 4 T cell receptor beta chains below were found in one sample sequenced in a study of identical twins' blood T cells. MiXCR, run by TCRdb on the 5' RACE reads, gives a single entry per CDR3 protein. The sample lists roughly 380,000 distinct CDR3 sequences; about 28% were seen once. The sample comprised PBMCs. The receptor source for this set is a woman aged 18-50 years in good health.

J is TRBJ1-2 and V is TRBV5-6; no reliable D call. The CDR3 spans 15 residues. The V gene's germline CDR1 is SGHDT and CDR2 YYEEEE. Trimming removed 4 bases from V and 7 bases from J, with 20 bases in between. The CDR3 reads CASSDLLKEFRGYTF. The CDR3 DNA reads TGTGCCAGCAGCGACTTATTAAAAGAATTTCGTGGCTACACCTTC.

This chain links TRBV7-9 with TRBJ2-1, with D maybe TRBD2 (6 bases). V was trimmed by 5 bases and J by 0 bases, leaving 17 bases between them. Germline V gives CDR1 SEHNR, CDR2 FQNEAQ (reference sequence). This CDR3 region has 17 residues. Here the CDR3 reads CASSNSYGGGSYNEQFF. The CDR3 DNA reads as TGTGCCAGCAGCAACTCCTACGGGGGTGGCTCCTACAATGAGCAGTTCTTC.

This clonotype has just a few counts. The chain has TRBV2 and TRBJ1-1, with D tentatively TRBD1 (5 bases). V shed 4 bases and J shed 2 bases, with 11 bases lying between them. This CDR3 comprises 14 residues. Germline V lookup: CDR1 SNHLY, CDR2 FYNNEI. CDR3 in amino acids: CASSVQGYNTEAFF. The CDR3 nucleotides read TGTGCCAGCAGTGTGCAGGGATACAACACTGAAGCTTTCTTT.

CDR3 DNA: TGTGCCAGCAGTTACTCGAGTTCCAGGACCCTCTTATATGATTCACCCCTCCACTTT. Amino acids: CASSYSSSRTLLYDSPLHF. This sequence joins TRBV6-6 and TRBJ1-6; D is unclear. Per germline, CDR1 MNHNY and CDR2 SVGAGI (reference sequence). The CDR3 length is 19 residues. V lost 0 bases, J lost 8 bases, and 23 bases lay in between.